This T cell receptor beta chain was observed in a study of CD8 T cells in ankylosing spondylitis. Overall study results and limits: In reactive arthritis synovial fluid and blood, some motif variants had been reported before. A TCR beta motif of fewer than ten highly homologous variants appeared characteristic of ankylosing spondylitis blood. Significant enrichment of disease-linked clones was reported in matched ankylosing spondylitis synovial fluid.

About this clonotype itself: Its antigen is undetermined.

Libraries of TCR beta came from quantitative 5'-RACE with molecular barcodes. TCRdb re-analysed the 5' RACE reads in MiXCR, keeping a single row per CDR3 protein. The sample carries around 390,000 distinct CDR3 sequences, approximately 20% recorded once. The germline gives CDR1 GTSNPN, CDR2 SVGIG (reference sequence). V was cut by 2 bases and J by 0 bases, with 4 bases left in between. The CDR3 extends over 12 amino acids. This sequence joins TRBV30 and TRBJ2-5; D not resolved. The sequenced sample consisted of blood, either unsorted or a sorted T cell fraction (not recorded which). This TCR came from a male donor with ankylosing spondylitis. The CDR3 loop is CAWSSYQETQYF. The CDR3 DNA reads as TGTGCCTGGAGTTCGTACCAAGAGACCCAGTACTTC. Full variable domain (rest looked up from reference TRBV30 and TRBJ2-5): SQTIHQWPATLVQPVGSPLSLECTVEGTSNPNLYWYRQAAGRGLQLLFYSVGIGQISSEVPQNLSASRPQDRQFILSSKKLLLSDSGFYLCAWSSYQETQYFGPGTRLLVL.